This T cell receptor (beta chain) was observed in a study of cytotoxic CD8 clonotypes in ibrutinib-treated CLL. This clone was detected once. The ends were cut back, 0 bases at V and 3 bases at J, with 8 bases in the middle. This CDR3 has 13 residues. CDR1 and CDR2 (germline): GTSNPN, SVGIG (reference sequence). A 1 in 200,000 to 1 in 1 million T cell depth was the sequencing target. Produced via immunoSEQ multiplex PCR; TCRdb's table is partial and in-frame only. This repertoire shows around 250,000 clones, 60% to 75% found once; its top ten account for 15% to 19%. The clonotype originates from a human donor with chronic lymphocytic leukemia. This rearrangement joins TRBV30 to TRBJ1-1; D perhaps matches TRBD1 (6 bases). Sequencing used PBMCs, obtained after 24 months of ibrutinib treatment. The CDR3 loop is CAWSVRGDTEAFF. The CDR3 nucleotides read TGTGCCTGGAGTGTAAGGGGGGACACTGAAGCTTTCTTT.